The 21 T cell receptor beta chains reported below all come from one sample, sequenced in a study of blood T cell repertoires in COVID-19. Produced via immunoSEQ multiplex PCR; TCRdb's table is partial and in-frame only. The table records some 70,000 clones, approximately 90% of them present only once. Material: peripheral blood. These receptors came from a human donor in a cohort sampled during active COVID-19.

The chain uses TRBV18 and TRBJ2-2; 9 bases align to TRBD1. CDR1 KGHSH and CDR2 LQKENI come from the germline V gene. V trimming: 3 bases; J trimming: 3 bases; junction bases outside the gene matches: 11. There are 18 residues in the CDR3. CDR3 sequence reads: CASSPLPGTGMDTGELFF. CDR3 nucleotides: TGTGCCAGCTCACCGCTTCCCGGGACAGGGATGGACACCGGGGAGCTGTTTTTT.

The chain is built from TRBV20-1 and TRBJ2-7, with TRBD1 as a possible D gene (5 bases). CDR1 DFQATT and CDR2 SNEGSKA come from the germline V gene (reference sequence). The CDR3 is 11 amino acids. V lost 5 bases, J lost 4 bases, and 9 bases lay in between. In nucleotides, the CDR3 is TGCAGTGCTGAACAGGTTTACGAGCAGTACTTC. Translating gives CSAEQVYEQYF.

This chain links TRBV3-1 (or the pseudogene TRBV3-2) with TRBJ1-4, with D possibly matching TRBD1 (6 bases). Germline-derived CDR1 and CDR2 are LGHDT and YNNKEL (reference sequence). Trimming removed 1 base from V and 8 bases from J, with 14 bases in between. The CDR3 is made up of 15 amino acids. CDR3 loop: CASSQVRGRGEKLFF. CDR3 in DNA: TGTGCCAGCAGCCAAGTCAGGGGAAGGGGAGAAAAACTGTTTTTT.

This rearrangement joins TRBV10-3 to TRBJ2-3; no definite D call. The CDR3 extends over 14 amino acids. Germline CDR1 and CDR2: ENHRY and SYGVKD. Trimming shortened V by 6 bases and J by 1 base, and 11 bases separated the two germline ends. CDR3 nucleotides: TGTGCCATCAGCTTCCAGGCTGGCACAGATACGCAGTATTTT. Translating it yields CAISFQAGTDTQYF.

Comments on this clone: One junction end does not reproduce the germline sequence, and a read error may be involved. The rearrangement joins TRBV7-2 to TRBJ2-7; 9 bases are a match to TRBD1. Germline V gene lookup returns CDR1 SGHTA and CDR2 FQGNSA. The CDR3 sequence is 13 residues long. DNA of the CDR3: TGTGCCAGCAGCTTACAACCGGGACAGGGAAACCGGTTC. Translating gives CASSLQPGQGNRF.

V usage is TRBV3-1 (or the pseudogene TRBV3-2) and J usage is TRBJ2-3, with D perhaps TRBD2 (6 bases). Trimming left V 2 bases short and J 2 bases short, with 11 bases between. The CDR3 is 15 amino acids. From germline, CDR1 is LGHDT and CDR2 YNNKEL (reference sequence). CDR3 protein: CASSQTGLNTDTQYF. CDR3 DNA: TGTGCCAGCAGCCAAACGGGACTCAACACAGATACGCAGTATTTT.

This sequence joins TRBV11-2 and TRBJ2-4; 11 bases are shared with TRBD2. The CDR3 loop spans 19 amino acids. Germline-derived CDR1 and CDR2 are SGHAT and FQNNGV. V was pared by 5 bases and J by 6 bases, with 18 bases of the junction left unmatched. CDR3 amino acids: CASSAGTSGALYRGNIQYF. The CDR3 DNA reads as TGTGCCAGCAGCGCCGGGACTAGCGGAGCATTATACAGAGGAAACATTCAGTACTTC.

This chain's CDR3 is CASNLGGGSGDTQYF. The CDR3 region has the DNA TGTGCCAGCAACCTCGGTGGGGGTAGCGGAGATACGCAGTATTTT. The gene calls are TRBV11-2 and TRBJ2-3, with TRBD2 as a possible D gene (6 bases). CDR3 length equals 15 residues. Germline V lookup: CDR1 SGHAT, CDR2 FQNNGV. Trimming shortened V by 7 bases and J by 5 bases, and 19 bases separated the two germline ends.

This sequence joins TRBV7-9 and TRBJ2-1; 8 positions match TRBD2. This CDR3 contains 14 residues. Germline values: CDR1 SEHNR, CDR2 FQNEAQ (reference sequence). Germline trimming cut 10 bases from V and 3 bases from J; bases unmatched to any gene: 8. CDR3 DNA: TGTGCCACGACTAGGCGGGAGGTCTACAATGAGCAGTTCTTC. Translating it yields CATTRREVYNEQFF. Supplemented by reference TRBV7-9 and TRBJ2-1, the full variable domain reads DTGVSQNPRHKITKRGQNVTFRCDPISEHNRLYWYRQTLGQGPEFLTYFQNEAQLEKSRLLSDRFSAERPKGSFSTLEIQRTEQGDSAMYLCATTRREVYNEQFFGPGTRLTVL.

The chain has TRBV5-5 and TRBJ1-4; a possible D gene is TRBD1 (5 bases). The germline V gene has CDR1 SGHKS and CDR2 YYEKEE (reference sequence). V was shortened by 2 bases and J by 6 bases, with 20 bases between the two germline ends. The CDR3 runs to 17 residues. The CDR3 DNA is TGTGCCAGCAGCTTAACAGGCCGTAAGAAGCAAGATGAAAAACTGTTTTTT. This codes for CASSLTGRKKQDEKLFF.

This clone occurred once. V usage is TRBV7-3 and J usage is TRBJ1-1, with 7 positions matching TRBD1. The germline V gene has CDR1 SGHTA and CDR2 FQGTGA. Trimming removed 5 bases from V and 3 bases from J; junction bases left unmatched: 3. This CDR3 region has 13 residues. This CDR3 is CASSPRGDTEAFF. The CDR3 coding sequence is TGTGCCAGCAGCCCCAGGGGGGACACTGAAGCTTTCTTT.

Only one count was recorded for this clone. The chain recombines TRBV6-4 with TRBJ2-3; possible D gene TRBD2, 5 bases. The ends were cut back, 6 bases at V and 3 bases at J, with 13 bases in the middle. Germline CDR1 is MRHNA and CDR2 is SNTAGT. The CDR3 totals 14 residues. In DNA form, the CDR3 reads TGTGCCAGCAGCGCCGGGGAAGGAACAGATACGCAGTATTTT. It encodes CASSAGEGTDTQYF.

In its sample, this clone was seen once. This chain connects TRBV20-1 to TRBJ1-4; D possibly corresponds to TRBD1 (6 bases). V was pared by 5 bases and J by 7 bases, with 8 bases between. Germline CDR1 is DFQATT and CDR2 is SNEGSKA (reference sequence). CDR3 size: 11 residues. The CDR3 loop is CSAHRVEKLFF. CDR3 coding DNA: TGCAGTGCTCACAGGGTTGAAAAACTGTTTTTT.

This chain links TRBV18 with TRBJ1-4; D is unclear. Trimming stripped 3 bases from V and 3 bases from J, with 5 bases between. The V gene's germline CDR1 is KGHSH and CDR2 LQKENI. This CDR3 contains 13 residues. CDR3 nucleotide sequence: TGTGCCAGCTCACCGCGGGCTAATGAAAAACTGTTTTTT. It translates to CASSPRANEKLFF. Full variable domain (missing parts from reference TRBV18 and TRBJ1-4): NAGVMQNPRHLVRRRGQEARLRCSPMKGHSHVYWYRQLPEEGLKFMVYLQKENIIDESGMPKERFSAEFPKEGPSILRIQQVVRGDSAAYFCASSPRANEKLFFGSGTQLSVL.

This clone was detected only once. V usage is TRBV19 and J usage is TRBJ2-3; TRBD2 might be the D (6 bases). The germline V and J ends were trimmed by 4 bases and 1 base, with 9 bases remaining between them. The CDR3 runs to 14 residues. The germline CDR1 and CDR2 sequences are LNHDA and SQIVND (reference sequence). The DNA of the CDR3 is TGTGCCAGTAGTAACGGAGGGGGCACAGATACGCAGTATTTT. This gives the protein CASSNGGGTDTQYF.

This chain connects TRBV7-6 to TRBJ1-6; no firm D call. CDR1 and CDR2 from the germline V gene are SGHVS and FNYEAQ. The CDR3 length is 15 residues. The V gene lost 2 bases and the J gene lost 0 bases, with 5 bases spanning the gap. CDR3 loop: CASSLSSSYNSPLHF. The CDR3 DNA follows: TGTGCCAGCAGCTTATCCAGCTCCTATAATTCACCCCTCCACTTT.

The CDR3 DNA sequence: TGTGCCAGCAGCCGCGGCAGATCTAGCACAGATACGCAGTATTTT. It translates to CASSRGRSSTDTQYF. The genes are TRBV11-2 and TRBJ2-3; no clear D gene. Per the germline V gene, CDR1 is SGHAT and CDR2 is FQNNGV. The germline V and J ends were trimmed by 5 bases and 0 bases, with 12 bases remaining between them. This CDR3 is 15 amino acids long.

The chain joins TRBV30 to TRBJ2-3; tentative D call: TRBD2 (7 bases). From germline, CDR1 is GTSNPN and CDR2 SVGIG (reference sequence). This CDR3 is built from 13 residues. The CDR3 sequence is CASSPGGGYTQYF. DNA for the CDR3: TGTGCTTCCTCCCCGGGGGGCGGGTATACGCAGTATTTT.

This chain connects TRBV15 to TRBJ2-7, with TRBD1 matching 9 bases. Germline V lookup: CDR1 LNHNV, CDR2 YYDKDF (reference sequence). The CDR3 runs to 17 residues. V was pared by 7 bases and J by 3 bases, with 16 bases of the junction left unmatched. This CDR3 reads CATTQKFRDRVFYEQYF. CDR3 in DNA: TGTGCCACCACCCAGAAATTCCGGGACAGGGTGTTCTACGAGCAGTACTTC.

This clone appeared a single time. The chain carries TRBV24-1 and TRBJ2-2; the D is unclear. The CDR3 contains 16 residues. The germline V gene has CDR1 KGHDR and CDR2 SFDVKD. With 2 bases removed from V and 1 base from J, the gap between germline ends came to 10 bases. CDR3 nucleotides: TGTGCCACCAGTGATTCCGAAGCCCGGAACACCGGGGAGCTGTTTTTT. This codes for CATSDSEARNTGELFF.

This clone was counted between two and nine times. The V gene is TRBV7-9, the J gene TRBJ1-5; TRBD1 matches at 8 bases. The germline CDR1 and CDR2 sequences are SEHNR and FQNEAQ (reference sequence). With 1 base clipped from V and 4 bases from J, the junction kept 3 bases outside the gene matches. CDR3 size: 15 residues. The CDR3 bases are TGTGCCAGCAGCTTAGGGCAGGGGGCTAATCAGCCCCAGCATTTT. Translated, it gives CASSLGQGANQPQHF.